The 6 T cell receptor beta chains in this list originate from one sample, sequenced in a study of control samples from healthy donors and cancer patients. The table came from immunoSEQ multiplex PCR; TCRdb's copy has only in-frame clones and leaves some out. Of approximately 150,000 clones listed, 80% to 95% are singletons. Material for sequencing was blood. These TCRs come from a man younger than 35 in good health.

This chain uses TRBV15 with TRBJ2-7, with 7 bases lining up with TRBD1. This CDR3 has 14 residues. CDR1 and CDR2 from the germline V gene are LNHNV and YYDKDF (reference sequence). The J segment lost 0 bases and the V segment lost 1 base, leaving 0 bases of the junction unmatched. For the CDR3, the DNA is TGTGCCACCAGCAGAGGGGACAGCTCCTACGAGCAGTACTTC. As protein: CATSRGDSSYEQYF. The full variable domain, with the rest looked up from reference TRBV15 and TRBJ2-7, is DAMVIQNPRYQVTQFGKPVTLSCSQTLNHNVMYWYQQKSSQAPKLLFHYYDKDFNNEADTPDNFQSRRPNTSFCFLDIRSPGLGDTAMYLCATSRGDSSYEQYFGPGTRLTVT.

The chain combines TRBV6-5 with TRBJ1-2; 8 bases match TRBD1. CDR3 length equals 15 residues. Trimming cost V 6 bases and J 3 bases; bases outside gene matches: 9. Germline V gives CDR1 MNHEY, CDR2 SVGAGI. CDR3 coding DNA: TGTGCCAGCAGCCCCTCAGGGGGCAAGGACTATGGCTACACCTTC. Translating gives CASSPSGGKDYGYTF.

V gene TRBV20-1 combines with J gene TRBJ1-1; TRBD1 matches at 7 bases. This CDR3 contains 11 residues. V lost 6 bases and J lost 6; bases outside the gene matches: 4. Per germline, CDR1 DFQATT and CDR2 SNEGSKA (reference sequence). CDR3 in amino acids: CSARTGSEAFF. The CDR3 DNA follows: TGCAGTGCGCGGACAGGCTCTGAAGCTTTCTTT.

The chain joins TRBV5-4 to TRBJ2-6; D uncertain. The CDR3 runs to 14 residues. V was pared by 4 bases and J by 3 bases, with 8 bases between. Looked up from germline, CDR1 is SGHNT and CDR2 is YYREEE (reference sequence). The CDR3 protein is CASSLRGGANVLTF. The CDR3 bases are TGTGCCAGCAGCCTTCGAGGTGGGGCCAACGTCCTGACTTTC. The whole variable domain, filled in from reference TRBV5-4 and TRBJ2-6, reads ETGVTQSPTHLIKTRGQQVTLRCSSQSGHNTVSWYQQALGQGPQFIFQYYREEENGRGNFPPRFSGLQFPNYSSELNVNALELDDSALYLCASSLRGGANVLTFGAGSRLTVL.

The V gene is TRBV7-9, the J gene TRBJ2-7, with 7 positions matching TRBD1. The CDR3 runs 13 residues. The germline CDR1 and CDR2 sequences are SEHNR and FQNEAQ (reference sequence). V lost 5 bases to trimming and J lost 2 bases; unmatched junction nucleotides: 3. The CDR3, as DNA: TGTGCCAGCAGCAACAGGGGTACCTACGAGCAGTACTTC. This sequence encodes CASSNRGTYEQYF.

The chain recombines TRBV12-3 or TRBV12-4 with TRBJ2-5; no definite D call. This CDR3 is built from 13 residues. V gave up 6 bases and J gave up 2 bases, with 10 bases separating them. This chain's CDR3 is CASRKERQETQYF. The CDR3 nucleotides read TGTGCCAGCAGGAAGGAGAGACAAGAGACCCAGTACTTC.